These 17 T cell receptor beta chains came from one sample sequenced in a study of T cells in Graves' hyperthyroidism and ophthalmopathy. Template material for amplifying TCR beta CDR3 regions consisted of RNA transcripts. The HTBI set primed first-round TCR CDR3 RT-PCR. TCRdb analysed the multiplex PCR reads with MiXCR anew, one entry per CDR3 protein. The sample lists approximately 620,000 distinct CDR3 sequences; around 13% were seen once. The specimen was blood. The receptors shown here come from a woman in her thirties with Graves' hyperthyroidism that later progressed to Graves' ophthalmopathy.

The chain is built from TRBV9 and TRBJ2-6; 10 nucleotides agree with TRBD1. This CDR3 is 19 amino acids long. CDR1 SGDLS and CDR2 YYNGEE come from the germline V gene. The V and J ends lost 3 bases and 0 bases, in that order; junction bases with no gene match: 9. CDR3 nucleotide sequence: TGTGCCAGCAGCGCAGGGGAGGGACAGGGGAACTCTGGGGCCAACGTCCTGACTTTC. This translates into CASSAGEGQGNSGANVLTF.

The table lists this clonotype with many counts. In nucleotides, the CDR3 is TGTGCCACCAGTCCCGGGGAGGGCTTTTTCGGTGAGCAGTTCTTC. Translation gives CATSPGEGFFGEQFF. V and J are TRBV24-1 and TRBJ2-1; TRBD2 matches 7 bases. The trim removed 6 bases at V and 9 bases at J, leaving 13 bases unmatched. Looked up from germline, CDR1 is KGHDR and CDR2 is SFDVKD. The CDR3 contains 15 residues.

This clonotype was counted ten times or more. The chain's CDR3 is CSARDIGITKEKLFF. The DNA for the CDR3 is TGCAGTGCTAGAGATATAGGGATTACCAAGGAAAAACTGTTTTTT. V usage is TRBV20-1 and J usage is TRBJ1-4; D gene ambiguous. The V gene lost 0 bases and the J gene lost 8 bases, with 16 bases spanning the gap. The V gene's germline CDR1 is DFQATT and CDR2 SNEGSKA (reference sequence). The CDR3 has 15 residues.

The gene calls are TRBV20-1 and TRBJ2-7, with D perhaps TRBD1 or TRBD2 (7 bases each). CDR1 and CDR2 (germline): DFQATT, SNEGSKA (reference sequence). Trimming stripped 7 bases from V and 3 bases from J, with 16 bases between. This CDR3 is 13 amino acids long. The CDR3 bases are TGCAGTGGGGGGGGGGACAGAGACTACGAGCAGTACTTC. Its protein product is CSGGGDRDYEQYF.

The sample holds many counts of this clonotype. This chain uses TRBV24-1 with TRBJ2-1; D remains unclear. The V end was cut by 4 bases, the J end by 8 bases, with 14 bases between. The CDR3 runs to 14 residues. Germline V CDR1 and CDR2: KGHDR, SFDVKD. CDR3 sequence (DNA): TGTGCCACCAGTGACACGACCAAGCAGGATGAGCAGTTCTTC. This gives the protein CATSDTTKQDEQFF.

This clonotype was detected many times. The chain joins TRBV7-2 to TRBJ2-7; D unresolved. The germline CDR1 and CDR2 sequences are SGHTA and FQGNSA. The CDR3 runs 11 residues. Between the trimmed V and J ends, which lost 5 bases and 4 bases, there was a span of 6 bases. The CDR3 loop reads CASSPAYEQYF. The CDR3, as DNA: TGTGCCAGCAGCCCGGCATACGAGCAGTACTTC.

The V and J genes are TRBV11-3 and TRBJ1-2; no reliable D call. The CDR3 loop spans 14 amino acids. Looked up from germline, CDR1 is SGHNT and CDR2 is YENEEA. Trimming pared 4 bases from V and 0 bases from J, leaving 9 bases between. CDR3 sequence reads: CASSSRPANYGYTF. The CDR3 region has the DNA TGTGCCAGCAGCTCGAGACCCGCTAACTATGGCTACACCTTC.

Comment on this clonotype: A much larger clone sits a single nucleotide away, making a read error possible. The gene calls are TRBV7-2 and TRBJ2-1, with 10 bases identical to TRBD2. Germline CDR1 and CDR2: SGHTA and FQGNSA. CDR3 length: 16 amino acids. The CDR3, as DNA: TGTGCCAGCAGCGCCTGGGGAGCGGGAGGGTACAATGAGCAGCTCTTC. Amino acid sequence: CASSAWGAGGYNEQLF.

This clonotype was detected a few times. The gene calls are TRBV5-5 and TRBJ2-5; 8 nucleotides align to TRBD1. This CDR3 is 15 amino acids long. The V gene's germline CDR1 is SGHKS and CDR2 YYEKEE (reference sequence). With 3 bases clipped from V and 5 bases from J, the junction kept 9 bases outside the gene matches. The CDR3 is CASSWGTGDSETQYF. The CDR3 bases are TGTGCCAGCAGCTGGGGGACAGGAGACAGCGAGACCCAGTACTTC. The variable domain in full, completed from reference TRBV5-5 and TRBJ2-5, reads DAGVTQSPTHLIKTRGQQVTLRCSPISGHKSVSWYQQVLGQGPQFIFQYYEKEERGRGNFPDRFSARQFPNYSSELNVNALLLGDSALYLCASSWGTGDSETQYFGPGTRLLVL.

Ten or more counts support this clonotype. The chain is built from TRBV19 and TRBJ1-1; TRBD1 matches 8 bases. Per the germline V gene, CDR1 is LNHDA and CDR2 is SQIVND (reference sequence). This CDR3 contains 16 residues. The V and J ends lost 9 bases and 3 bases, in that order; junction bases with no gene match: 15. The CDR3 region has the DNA TGTGCCAGCCTTGGAGCAGGGGGCAGGAAAGACACTGAAGCTTTCTTT. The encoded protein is CASLGAGGRKDTEAFF.

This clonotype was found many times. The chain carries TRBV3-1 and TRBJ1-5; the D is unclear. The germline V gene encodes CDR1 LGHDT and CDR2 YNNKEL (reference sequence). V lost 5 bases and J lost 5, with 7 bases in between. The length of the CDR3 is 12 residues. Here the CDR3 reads CASSNTDQPQHF. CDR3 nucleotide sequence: TGTGCCAGCAGCAACACGGATCAGCCCCAGCATTTT.

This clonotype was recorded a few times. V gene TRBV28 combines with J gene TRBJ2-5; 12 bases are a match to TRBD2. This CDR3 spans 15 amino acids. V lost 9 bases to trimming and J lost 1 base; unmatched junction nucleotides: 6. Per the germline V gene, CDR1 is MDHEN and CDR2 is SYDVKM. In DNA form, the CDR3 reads TGTGCCAGTTCCACGGGACTAGCGGGCCAAGAGACCCAGTACTTC. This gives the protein CASSTGLAGQETQYF.

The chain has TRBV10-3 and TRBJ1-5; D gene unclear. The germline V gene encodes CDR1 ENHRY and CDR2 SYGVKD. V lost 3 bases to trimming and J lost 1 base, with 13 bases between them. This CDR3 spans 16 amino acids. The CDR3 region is CAISDGGMGSNQPQHF. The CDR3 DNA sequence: TGTGCCATCAGTGATGGAGGGATGGGGAGCAATCAGCCCCAGCATTTT.

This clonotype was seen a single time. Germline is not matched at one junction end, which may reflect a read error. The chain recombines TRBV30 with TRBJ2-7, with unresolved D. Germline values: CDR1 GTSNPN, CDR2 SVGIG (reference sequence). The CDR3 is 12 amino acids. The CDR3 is CAWSGSSYDQYF. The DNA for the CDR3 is TGTGCCTGGAGTGGCAGCTCCTACGATCAGTACTTC.

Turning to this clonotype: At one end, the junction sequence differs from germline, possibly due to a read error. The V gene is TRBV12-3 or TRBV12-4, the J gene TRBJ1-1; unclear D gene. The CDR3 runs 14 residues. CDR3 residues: CARSLGRRGTEAFF. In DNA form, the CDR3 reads TGTGCCCGCAGTTTGGGCAGGCGTGGCACTGAAGCTTTCTTT.

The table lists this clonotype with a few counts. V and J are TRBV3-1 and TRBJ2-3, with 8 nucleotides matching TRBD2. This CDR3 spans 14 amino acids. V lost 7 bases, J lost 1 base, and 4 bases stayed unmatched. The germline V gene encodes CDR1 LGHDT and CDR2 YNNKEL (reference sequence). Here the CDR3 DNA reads TGTGCCAGCACCTCGACTAGCGGCACAGATACGCAGTATTTT. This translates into CASTSTSGTDTQYF.

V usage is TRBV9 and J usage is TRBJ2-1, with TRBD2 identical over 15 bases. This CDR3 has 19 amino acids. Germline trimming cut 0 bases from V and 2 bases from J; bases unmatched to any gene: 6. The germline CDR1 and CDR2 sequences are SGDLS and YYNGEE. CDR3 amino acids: CASSVGPGLAGGTYNEQFF. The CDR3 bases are TGTGCCAGCAGCGTAGGCCCGGGACTAGCGGGAGGCACCTACAATGAGCAGTTCTTC. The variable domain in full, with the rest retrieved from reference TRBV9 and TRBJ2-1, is DSGVTQTPKHLITATGQRVTLRCSPRSGDLSVYWYQQSLDQGLQFLIQYYNGEERAKGNILERFSAQQFPDLHSELNLSSLELGDSALYFCASSVGPGLAGGTYNEQFFGPGTRLTVL.